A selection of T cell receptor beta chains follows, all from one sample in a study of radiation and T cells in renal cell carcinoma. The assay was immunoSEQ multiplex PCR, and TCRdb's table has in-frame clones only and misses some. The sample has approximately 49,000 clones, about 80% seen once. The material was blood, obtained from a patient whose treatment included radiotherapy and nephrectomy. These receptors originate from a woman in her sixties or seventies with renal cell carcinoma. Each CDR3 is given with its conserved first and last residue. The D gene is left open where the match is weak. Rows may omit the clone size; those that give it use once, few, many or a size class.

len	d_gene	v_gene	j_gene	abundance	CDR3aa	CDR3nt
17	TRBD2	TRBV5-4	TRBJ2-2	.	CASSPGLTNQNTGELFF	TGTGCCAGCAGCCCGGGACTAACGAATCAGAACACCGGGGAGCTGTTTTTT
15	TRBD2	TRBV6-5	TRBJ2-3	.	CASSRLAGGVNTQYF	TGTGCCAGCAGCCGCCTAGCGGGGGGGGTGAATACGCAGTATTTT
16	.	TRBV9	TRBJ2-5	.	CASSVGTNLEAETQYF	TGTGCCAGCAGCGTCGGGACAAATCTTGAGGCAGAGACCCAGTACTTC
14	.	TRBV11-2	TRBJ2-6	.	CASSLGYGANVLTF	TGTGCCAGCAGCTTGGGGTACGGGGCCAACGTCCTGACTTTC
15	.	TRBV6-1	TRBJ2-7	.	CASSVSWAGDYEQYF	TGTGCCAGCAGTGTATCGTGGGCAGGGGACTACGAGCAGTACTTC
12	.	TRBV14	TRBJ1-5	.	CASSQENQPQHF	TGTGCCAGCAGCCAAGAAAATCAGCCCCAGCATTTT
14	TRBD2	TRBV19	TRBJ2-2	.	CASGAAGGPGELFF	TGTGCCAGTGGGGCGGCGGGAGGGCCCGGGGAGCTGTTTTTT
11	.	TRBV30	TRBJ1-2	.	CAGMQGFGYTF	TGTGCCGGAATGCAGGGATTTGGCTACACCTTC
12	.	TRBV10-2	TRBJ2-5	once	CASSESRETQYF	TGCGCCAGCAGTGAGTCTCGAGAGACCCAGTACTTC
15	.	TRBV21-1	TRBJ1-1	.	CASSNVVREHTEAFF	TGTGCCAGCAGCAACGTCGTAAGGGAACACACTGAAGCTTTCTTT
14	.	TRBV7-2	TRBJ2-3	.	CASNLNLGADTQYF	TGTGCCAGCAACTTGAATCTGGGGGCAGATACGCAGTATTTT
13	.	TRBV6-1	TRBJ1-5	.	CAGPGRGLEPQHF	TGTGCCGGACCGGGGAGGGGCCTCGAGCCCCAGCATTTT
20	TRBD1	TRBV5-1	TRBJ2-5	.	CASSYHPGTGGAPGQETQYF	TGCGCCAGCAGCTACCACCCCGGGACAGGGGGCGCCCCGGGCCAAGAGACCCAGTACTTC
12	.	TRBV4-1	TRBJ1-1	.	CASSQDKNEAFF	TGCGCCAGCAGCCAAGATAAGAATGAAGCTTTCTTT
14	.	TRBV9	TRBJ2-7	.	CASSRQDLNYEQYF	TGTGCCAGCAGCCGTCAGGACTTGAATTACGAGCAGTACTTC
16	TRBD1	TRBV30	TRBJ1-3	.	CAWSPPGQGTGNTIYF	TGTGCCTGGAGCCCCCCGGGACAGGGAACTGGAAACACCATATATTTT
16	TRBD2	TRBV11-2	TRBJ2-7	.	CASSPDGGRPTYEQYF	TGTGCCAGCAGCCCGGACGGGGGGAGGCCCACCTACGAGCAGTACTTC
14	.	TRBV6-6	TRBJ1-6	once	CASSYSGEGSPLHF	TGTGCCAGCAGTTACTCAGGGGAAGGATCACCCCTCCACTTT
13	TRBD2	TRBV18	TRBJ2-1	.	CASSTGGDNEQFF	TGTGCCAGCTCAACCGGGGGGGACAATGAGCAGTTCTTC
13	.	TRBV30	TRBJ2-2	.	CAWSLGHLGELFF	TGTGCCTGGAGTTTGGGCCATCTTGGGGAGCTGTTTTTT
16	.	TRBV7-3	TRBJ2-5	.	CASSLIARGPQETQYF	TGTGCCAGCAGCTTAATAGCCAGGGGCCCCCAAGAGACCCAGTACTTC
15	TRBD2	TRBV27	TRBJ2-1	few	CASSRGRGGNNEQFF	TGTGCCAGCAGTAGGGGGCGGGGGGGAAACAATGAGCAGTTCTTC
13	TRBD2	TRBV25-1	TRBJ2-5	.	CATQRGVVETQYF	TGTGCCACCCAGCGGGGGGTGGTCGAGACCCAGTACTTC
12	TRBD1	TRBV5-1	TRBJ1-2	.	CASSYTGVGYTF	TGCGCCAGCAGCTACACAGGGGTTGGCTACACCTTC
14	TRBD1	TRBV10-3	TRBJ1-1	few	CAISVEGANTEAFF	TGTGCCATCAGTGTCGAGGGGGCCAACACTGAAGCTTTCTTT
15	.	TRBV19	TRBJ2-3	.	CASAPGDTSTDTQYF	TGTGCCAGTGCCCCGGGGGACACCAGCACAGATACGCAGTATTTT
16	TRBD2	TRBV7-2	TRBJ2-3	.	CASSYGLAGLEDTQYF	TGTGCCAGCAGCTATGGACTAGCGGGACTCGAAGATACGCAGTATTTT
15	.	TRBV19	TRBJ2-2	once	CASSIVTSSTGELFF	TGTGCCAGTAGTATAGTTACTAGTAGCACCGGGGAGCTGTTTTTT
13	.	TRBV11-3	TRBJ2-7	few	CASSLGTSSEQYF	TGTGCCAGCAGCTTAGGGACTTCCAGCGAGCAGTACTTC
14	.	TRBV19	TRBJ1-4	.	CASSIGTSPEKLFF	TGTGCCAGTAGTATTGGGACCTCCCCTGAAAAACTGTTTTTT
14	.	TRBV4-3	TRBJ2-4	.	CASSQDRAKNIQYF	TGCGCCAGCAGCCAAGACAGGGCCAAAAACATTCAGTACTTC
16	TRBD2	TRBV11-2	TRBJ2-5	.	CASSFRSGGEQETQYF	TGTGCCAGCAGCTTTCGAAGCGGGGGGGAACAAGAGACCCAGTACTTC
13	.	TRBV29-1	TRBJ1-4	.	CSAGTGGEEKLFF	TGCAGCGCCGGGACCGGGGGTGAGGAAAAACTGTTTTTT
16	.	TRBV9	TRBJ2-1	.	CASSVDGGLGYNEQFF	TGTGCCAGCAGCGTAGACGGGGGGCTAGGGTACAATGAGCAGTTCTTC
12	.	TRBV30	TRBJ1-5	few	CAWSIPNQPQHF	TGTGCCTGGAGTATTCCTAATCAGCCCCAGCATTTT
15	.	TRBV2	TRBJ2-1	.	CASSEKGSSYNEQFF	TGTGCCAGCAGTGAAAAAGGGAGCTCCTACAATGAGCAGTTCTTC
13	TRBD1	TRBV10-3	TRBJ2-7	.	CAIGGQGAYEQYF	TGTGCCATCGGGGGACAGGGGGCCTACGAGCAGTACTTC
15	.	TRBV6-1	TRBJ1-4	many	CASSEVIGSNEKLFF	TGTGCCAGCAGTGAAGTGATCGGATCTAATGAAAAACTGTTTTTT
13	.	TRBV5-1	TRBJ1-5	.	CASSSDGNQPQHF	TGCGCCAGCAGCTCCGACGGCAATCAGCCCCAGCATTTT
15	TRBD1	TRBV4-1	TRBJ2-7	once	CASSHSTGKFYEQYF	TGCGCCAGCAGCCACTCGACAGGGAAGTTCTACGAGCAGTACTTC
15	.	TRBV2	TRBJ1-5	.	CASSEDNSSNQPQHF	TGTGCCAGCAGTGAAGATAACAGTAGCAATCAGCCCCAGCATTTT
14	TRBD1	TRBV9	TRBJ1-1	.	CASSPRTGEFEAFF	TGTGCCAGCAGCCCACGGACAGGGGAGTTTGAAGCTTTCTTT
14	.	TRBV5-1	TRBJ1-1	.	CASSSIDRYTEAFF	TGCGCCAGCAGCTCGATCGACAGATACACTGAAGCTTTCTTT
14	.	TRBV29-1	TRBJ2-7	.	CSVIIGPSKAEQYF	TGCAGCGTTATAATCGGGCCTTCTAAAGCCGAGCAGTACTTC
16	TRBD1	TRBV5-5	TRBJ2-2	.	CASSSDRGFDTGELFF	TGTGCCAGCAGCTCCGACAGGGGGTTTGACACCGGGGAGCTGTTTTTT
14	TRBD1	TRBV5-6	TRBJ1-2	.	CASSGDRGNYGYTF	TGTGCCAGCAGCGGGGACAGGGGGAACTATGGCTACACCTTC
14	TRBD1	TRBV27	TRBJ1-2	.	CASGGGQGFYGYTF	TGTGCCTCGGGGGGGGGACAGGGGTTCTATGGCTACACCTTC
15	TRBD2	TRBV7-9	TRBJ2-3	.	CASSLASGTTDTQYF	TGTGCCAGCAGCTTGGCTAGCGGGACCACAGATACGCAGTATTTT